The rows below give T cell receptor beta chains drawn from one sample of a study of shared clonotypes between healthy human individuals. Sequencing was performed with immunoSEQ multiplex PCR; in TCRdb, only in-frame clones are kept and a portion is missing. This table has roughly 1,500,000 clones, around 98% appearing once. Input material: naive CD4+ T cells sorted from blood. These TCRs come from a man aged 25-40 years in good health. Each CDR3 is given with its conserved first and last residue. The D gene is left open where the match is weak. Clone size, where shown, is once, few, many, or a class for clones that have expanded.

clone size,V gene,D gene,J gene,CDR3 protein,CDR3 DNA
-,TRBV30,-,TRBJ2-7,CAWSIGGVGYEQYF,TGTGCCTGGAGTATTGGGGGAGTTGGGTACGAGCAGTACTTC
-,TRBV27,TRBD2,TRBJ2-7,CASSPGTSSRSYEQYF,TGTGCCAGCAGTCCGGGGACTAGCAGCCGTTCCTACGAGCAGTACTTC
-,TRBV28,TRBD1,TRBJ1-4,CASSFDRGRWEKLFF,TGTGCCAGCAGTTTCGACAGGGGTCGATGGGAAAAACTGTTTTTT
once,TRBV18,-,TRBJ1-2,CASSPKGGYGYTF,TGTGCCAGCTCACCTAAGGGGGGCTATGGCTACACCTTC
-,TRBV5-1,TRBD1,TRBJ2-2,CASMRDRINTGELFF,TGCGCCAGCATGAGGGACAGGATAAACACCGGGGAGCTGTTTTTT
-,TRBV4-1,TRBD2,TRBJ2-2,CASSHAGTGGPSTGELFF,TGCGCCAGCAGCCACGCGGGTACGGGAGGGCCCTCTACCGGGGAGCTGTTTTTT
-,TRBV5-6,-,TRBJ2-7,CASSVTGTYEQYF,TGTGCCAGCAGCGTTACAGGTACCTACGAGCAGTACTTC
-,TRBV7-8,-,TRBJ1-5,CASSQGVANQPQHF,TGTGCCAGCAGCCAAGGGGTTGCTAATCAGCCCCAGCATTTT
-,TRBV6-6,-,TRBJ2-5,CASSYSARSTRETQYF,TGTGCCAGCAGTTACTCGGCCCGGAGTACTAGAGAGACCCAGTACTTC
-,TRBV2,-,TRBJ2-7,CAILRLSSYEQYF,TGTGCCATCCTACGACTCTCCTCCTACGAGCAGTACTTC
-,TRBV5-1,-,TRBJ1-2,CASSRYQGPNYGYTF,TGCGCCAGCAGCCGATATCAGGGACCCAACTATGGCTACACCTTC
-,TRBV28,-,TRBJ1-5,CASSLLGQPQHF,TGTGCCAGCAGTTTACTGGGTCAGCCCCAGCATTTT
-,TRBV18,-,TRBJ1-2,CASSPNYGYTF,TGTGCCAGCTCGCCGAACTATGGCTACACCTTC
-,TRBV7-2,-,TRBJ1-2,CASSSQGGDGYTF,TGTGCCAGCAGCTCACAGGGTGGCGATGGCTACACCTTC
-,TRBV5-1,-,TRBJ1-2,CASSLTGTRGYTF,TGCGCCAGCAGCTTAACAGGGACGCGGGGCTACACCTTC
-,TRBV6-1,-,TRBJ1-5,CASSEVRYPYSNQPQHF,TGTGCCAGCAGTGAAGTCAGGTACCCTTATAGCAATCAGCCCCAGCATTTT
-,TRBV28,TRBD1,TRBJ2-2,CASSSPGQGIHTGELFF,TGTGCCAGCAGTTCTCCGGGACAGGGGATCCACACCGGGGAGCTGTTTTTT
-,TRBV5-1,-,TRBJ1-2,CASSLARDRVGGYTF,TGCGCCAGCAGCTTGGCCCGGGACCGGGTGGGCGGCTACACCTTC
-,TRBV5-1,-,TRBJ2-5,CASSLTMGQETQYF,TGCGCCAGCAGCTTGACTATGGGACAAGAGACCCAGTACTTC
-,TRBV19,-,TRBJ2-3,CASSTQGGGTDTQYF,TGTGCCAGTAGTACACAGGGAGGGGGGACAGATACGCAGTATTTT
once,TRBV6-5,-,TRBJ2-7,CASRKLAETYEQYF,TGTGCCAGCAGAAAATTAGCGGAAACCTACGAGCAGTACTTC
-,TRBV15,TRBD1,TRBJ2-5,CATSRLGTGEETQYF,TGTGCCACCAGCAGATTAGGGACAGGAGAAGAGACCCAGTACTTC
once,TRBV6-5,-,TRBJ2-7,CASSRPTGLGDEQYF,TGTGCCAGCAGCAGACCGACAGGTTTAGGCGACGAGCAGTACTTC
-,TRBV15,-,TRBJ2-3,CATSAPDEQYF,TGTGCCACCAGCGCCCCGGACGAGCAGTATTTT
-,TRBV7-6,TRBD1,TRBJ2-7,CASSLAGTGTYEQYF,TGTGCCAGCAGCTTAGCTGGGACAGGGACCTACGAGCAGTACTTC
-,TRBV20-1,TRBD1,TRBJ2-7,CSGQGSYEQYF,TGCAGCGGACAGGGGTCCTACGAGCAGTACTTC
-,TRBV5-1,-,TRBJ2-1,CASSLNNEQFF,TGCGCCAGCAGCCTAAACAATGAGCAGTTCTTC